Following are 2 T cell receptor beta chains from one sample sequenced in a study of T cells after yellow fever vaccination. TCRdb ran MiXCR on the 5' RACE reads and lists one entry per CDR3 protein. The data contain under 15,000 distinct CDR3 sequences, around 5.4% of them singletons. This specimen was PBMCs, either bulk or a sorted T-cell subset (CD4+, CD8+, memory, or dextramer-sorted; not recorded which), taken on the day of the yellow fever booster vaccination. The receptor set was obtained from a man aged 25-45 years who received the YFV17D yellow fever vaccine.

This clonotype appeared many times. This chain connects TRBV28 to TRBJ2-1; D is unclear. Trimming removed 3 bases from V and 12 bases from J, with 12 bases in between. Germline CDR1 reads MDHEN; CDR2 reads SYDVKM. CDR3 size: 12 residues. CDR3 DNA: TGTGCCAGCAGTTTGACGAGAGGACCGCAGTTCTTC. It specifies CASSLTRGPQFF.

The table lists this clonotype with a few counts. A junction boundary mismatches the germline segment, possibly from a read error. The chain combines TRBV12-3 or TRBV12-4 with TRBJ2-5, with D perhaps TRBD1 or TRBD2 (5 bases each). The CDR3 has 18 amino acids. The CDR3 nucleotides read TGTACCAGCAGTTTTTCGGGACCGACCTTTAAGCCTCAAGAGACCCAGTACTTC. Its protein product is CTSSFSGPTFKPQETQYF.